The 4 T cell receptor beta chains given below trace back to one sample, sequenced in a study of monozygotic twins with cystic fibrosis. Repertoires were generated with immunoSEQ multiplex PCR, while TCRdb's copy carries only in-frame clones and drops some. This repertoire shows roughly 25,000 clones, around 96% found once; its top ten account for approximately 3%. Sequencing was performed on blood. The receptors shown here come from a girl aged 2 to 10 with cystic fibrosis.

This clone appeared a few times. This chain joins TRBV5-4 and TRBJ1-2; the D is unclear. Germline V lookup: CDR1 SGHNT, CDR2 YYREEE (reference sequence). The CDR3 loop spans 13 amino acids. Trimming removed 3 bases from V and 5 bases from J, with 11 bases in between. This chain's CDR3 is CASSSDRLYGYTF. The CDR3 DNA reads as TGTGCCAGCAGCTCGGATCGACTTTATGGCTACACCTTC.

The chain carries TRBV27 and TRBJ1-1; D might be TRBD1 (6 bases). This CDR3 has 14 residues. Trimming pared 5 bases from V and 4 bases from J, leaving 14 bases between. In germline, CDR1 is MNHEY, CDR2 SMNVEV (reference sequence). The CDR3 sequence is CASSTTGRSTEAFF. The CDR3 coding sequence is TGTGCCAGCAGTACAACAGGGAGGTCCACTGAAGCTTTCTTT.

The chain recombines TRBV4-3 with TRBJ2-1; D unresolved. This CDR3 region has 16 residues. V dropped 3 bases and J dropped 1 base, with 13 bases sitting between them. Germline assignment: CDR1 LGHNA and CDR2 YSLEER. CDR3 amino acids: CASSHGADLSYNEQFF. The CDR3 DNA follows: TGCGCCAGCAGCCACGGAGCCGACTTATCCTACAATGAGCAGTTCTTC.

The chain carries TRBV30 and TRBJ2-1; 14 positions match TRBD2. Germline V gives CDR1 GTSNPN, CDR2 SVGIG (reference sequence). This CDR3 is built from 14 residues. The junction had 9 bases not matched to a gene; V was cut back by 8 bases and J by 9 bases. For the CDR3, the DNA is TGTGCCAGCCGGACTAGCGGGAGGCCAGGTGAGCAGTTCTTC. Translation: CASRTSGRPGEQFF. Looking up the rest from reference TRBV30 and TRBJ2-1 gives the full variable domain: SQTIHQWPATLVQPVGSPLSLECTVEGTSNPNLYWYRQAAGRGLQLLFYSVGIGQISSEVPQNLSASRPQDRQFILSSKKLLLSDSGFYLCASRTSGRPGEQFFGPGTRLTVL.